This TCR beta chain was recorded in a study of blood T cell repertoires in COVID-19. About the research overall: COVID-19 samples, acute and convalescent, were from the United States, Italy and Spain. T cells, B-cell-depleted T cells, or PBMCs supplied cDNA or gDNA.

Per the original data handling: Using reference gene primer amplification, nucleated cell counts were estimated. Data came from immunoSEQ multiplex PCR; TCRdb stores just in-frame clones and leaves some out. V, J and clone size reflect that table, while D and trimming were determined from the DNA. The repertoire has fewer than 250,000 clones, approximately 89% of them found once; the top ten carry 1.5% to 2%. The CDR3 sequence is 15 residues long. V trimming: 5 bases; J trimming: 6 bases; junction bases outside the gene matches: 7. In germline, CDR1 is MNHEY, CDR2 SVGEGT. The V and J genes are TRBV6-2 or TRBV6-3 and TRBJ2-7; 13 positions match TRBD2. The sequencing sample was made of peripheral blood. The sequence was collected from a woman in her fifties or sixties who had recovered from COVID-19. The CDR3 sequence is CASSRTSGGYGEQYF. The DNA of the CDR3 is TGTGCCAGCAGTCGGACTAGCGGGGGTTACGGCGAGCAGTACTTC.